This record concerns one T cell receptor (beta chain) sequence. Its specific antigen is unknown. No per-base quality is available; no much larger clone lies one base away. CDR1 is given as SGHTA and CDR2 as FQGNSA, both from the germline V gene. The germline ends are 13 bases apart after V is trimmed by 2 bases and J by 6 bases. The CDR3 runs 14 amino acids, cysteine and phenylalanine included. Only the CDR3 region is kept as DNA, spanning 42 bases read in frame from base 1. Samples came from patients with Merkel cell carcinoma. Libraries came from the immunoSEQ multiplex PCR assay. TCRdb mirrors the immuneACCESS table, restricted to in-frame sequences. Some clones are absent from its copies; in checked studies, under half trace to an unresolved V gene, and the reason for the others is unknown. The table for this sample lists 15,000 to 17,000 clones; about nine tenths of them were counted only once. Around 8.3% of the sample is in the top ten clones.

The sample comes from a study of T cells and Merkel cell carcinoma outcomes (dated by TCRdb to the early 2020s). Broadly, across the study: The study looked at whether the tumor T-cell repertoire and T-cell density could predict clinical outcome in patients with Merkel cell carcinoma. Study-wide conclusions, independent of this receptor: T-cell repertoire features combined with T-cell density were reported to predict clinical outcomes in Merkel cell carcinoma patients.

The specimen sequenced was tumor tissue from Merkel cell carcinoma. The rearrangement joined TRBV7-2 to TRBJ1-2; TRBD1 is a possible D gene, resting on 6 matching bases. This TCR derives from a human donor with Merkel cell carcinoma. The CDR3 has the sequence CASSLQNGGHGYTF. The sequence in DNA is TGTGCCAGCAGCTTACAGAACGGGGGCCATGGCTACACCTTC.